Each of the 2 T cell receptor beta chains below was sequenced from the same sample in a study of blood T cell repertoires in COVID-19. The data were produced by immunoSEQ multiplex PCR, yet TCRdb's version contains in-frame clones alone and is incomplete. This table has more than 300,000 clones, around 87% appearing once. Sequenced sample: peripheral blood. Receptor source: a woman in her twenties or thirties with COVID-19, enrolled during active disease.

The chain uses TRBV5-1 and TRBJ1-1; 7 nucleotides agree with TRBD1. Unmatched junction bases numbered 13, after V lost 4 bases and J lost 7 bases. The CDR3 is made up of 15 amino acids. Germline V gene lookup returns CDR1 SGHRS and CDR2 YFSETQ. This CDR3 reads CASSIEGRGNGEAFF. CDR3 coding DNA: TGCGCCAGCAGCATCGAAGGCAGGGGGAACGGTGAAGCTTTCTTT.

This chain joins TRBV7-3 and TRBJ2-4; D is ambiguous. CDR1 and CDR2 from the germline V gene are SGHTA and FQGTGA. The CDR3 consists of 12 residues. V was cut by 8 bases and J by 0 bases, with 5 bases left in between. CDR3 protein: CASRLAKNIQYF. CDR3 nucleotides: TGTGCCAGCCGGTTAGCCAAAAACATTCAGTACTTC.